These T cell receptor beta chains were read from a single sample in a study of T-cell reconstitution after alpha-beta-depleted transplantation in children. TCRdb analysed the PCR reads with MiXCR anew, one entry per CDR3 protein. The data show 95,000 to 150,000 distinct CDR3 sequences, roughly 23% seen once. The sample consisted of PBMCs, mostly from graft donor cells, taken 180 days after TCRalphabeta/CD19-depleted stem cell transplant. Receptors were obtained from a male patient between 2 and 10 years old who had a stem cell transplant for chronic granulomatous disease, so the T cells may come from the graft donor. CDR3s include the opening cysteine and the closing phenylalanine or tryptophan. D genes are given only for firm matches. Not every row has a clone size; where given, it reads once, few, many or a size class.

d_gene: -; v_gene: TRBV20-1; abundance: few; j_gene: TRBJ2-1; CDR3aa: CSAIPLTRLRGYNEQFF
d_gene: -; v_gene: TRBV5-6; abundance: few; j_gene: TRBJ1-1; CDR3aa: CASSPQMNTEAFF
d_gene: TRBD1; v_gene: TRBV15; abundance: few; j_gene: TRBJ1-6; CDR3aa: CATSRDFTQGKSPLHF
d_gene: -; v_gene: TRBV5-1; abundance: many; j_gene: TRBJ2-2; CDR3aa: CASSPSLATTPTGELFF
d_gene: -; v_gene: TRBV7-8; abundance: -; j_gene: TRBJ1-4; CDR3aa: CASSLDLGLGKLFF
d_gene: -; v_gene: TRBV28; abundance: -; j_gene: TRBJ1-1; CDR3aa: CASRSYERMGEAFF
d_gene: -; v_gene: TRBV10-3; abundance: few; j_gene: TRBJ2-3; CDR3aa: CAISADGADTQYF
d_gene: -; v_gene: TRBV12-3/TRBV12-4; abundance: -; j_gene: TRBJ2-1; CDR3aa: CASSSGGGTVYNEQFF
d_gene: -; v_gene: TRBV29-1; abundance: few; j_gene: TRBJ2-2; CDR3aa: CSVARSNTGELFF
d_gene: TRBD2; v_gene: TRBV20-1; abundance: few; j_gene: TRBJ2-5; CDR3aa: CSASDLAGSGGTQYF
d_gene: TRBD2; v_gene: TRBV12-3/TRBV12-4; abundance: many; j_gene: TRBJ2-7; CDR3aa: CASRSSGRPYEQYF
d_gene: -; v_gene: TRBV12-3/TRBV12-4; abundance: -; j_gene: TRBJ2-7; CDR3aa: CASSLVGSYYEQYF
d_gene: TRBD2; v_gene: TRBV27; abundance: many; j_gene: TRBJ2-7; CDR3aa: CATKTSGRSDEQYF
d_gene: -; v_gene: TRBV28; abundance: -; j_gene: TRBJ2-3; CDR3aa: CASSYLTDTQYF
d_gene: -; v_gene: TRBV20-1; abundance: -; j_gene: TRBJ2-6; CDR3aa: CSAPPGWSGANGLTF
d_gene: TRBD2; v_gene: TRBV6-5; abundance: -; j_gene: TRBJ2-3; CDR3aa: CASSYSTLAGGLGDTQYF
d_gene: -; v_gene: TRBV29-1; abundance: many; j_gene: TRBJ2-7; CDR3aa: CSVVLDYEQYF
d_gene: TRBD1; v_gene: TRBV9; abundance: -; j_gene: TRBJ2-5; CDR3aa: CASSPRTGSETQYF
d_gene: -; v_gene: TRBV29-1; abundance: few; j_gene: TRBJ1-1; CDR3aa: CSVVRGGAEAFF
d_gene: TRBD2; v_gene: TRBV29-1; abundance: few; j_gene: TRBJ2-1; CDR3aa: CSATGLAGDNEQFF
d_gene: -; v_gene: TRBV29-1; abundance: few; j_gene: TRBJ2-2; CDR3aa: CSVEVGPSTGELFF
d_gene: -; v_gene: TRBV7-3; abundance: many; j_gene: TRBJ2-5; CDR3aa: CASSSQGGQETQYF
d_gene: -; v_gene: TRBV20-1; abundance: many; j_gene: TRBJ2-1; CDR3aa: CSAGADSYNEQFF
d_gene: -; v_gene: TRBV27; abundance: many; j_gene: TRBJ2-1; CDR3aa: CASSLSPGDEQFF
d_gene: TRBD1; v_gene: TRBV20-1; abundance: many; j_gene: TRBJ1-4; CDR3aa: CSAWTGEVEKLFF
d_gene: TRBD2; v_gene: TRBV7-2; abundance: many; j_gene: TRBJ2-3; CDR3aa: CASSSPGLAGGSDTQYF
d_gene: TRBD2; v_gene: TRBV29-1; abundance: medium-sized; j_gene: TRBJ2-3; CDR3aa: CSVEAGTSGRSDTQYF
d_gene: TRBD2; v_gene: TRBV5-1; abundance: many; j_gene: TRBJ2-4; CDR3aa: CASSRTFGLAGVNIQYF
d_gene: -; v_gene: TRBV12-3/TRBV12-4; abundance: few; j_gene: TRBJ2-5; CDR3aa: CASSFWGKTQYF
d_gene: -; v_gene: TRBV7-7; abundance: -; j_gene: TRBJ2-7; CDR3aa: CASSLTDSSYEQYF
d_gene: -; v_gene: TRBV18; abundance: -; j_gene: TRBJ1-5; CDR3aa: CASSPERSVNQPQHF
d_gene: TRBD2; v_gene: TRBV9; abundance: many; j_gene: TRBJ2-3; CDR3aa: CASSVGLAGGLDTQYF
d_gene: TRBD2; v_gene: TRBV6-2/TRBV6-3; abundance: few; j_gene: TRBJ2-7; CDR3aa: CASSSSGTGYYEQYF
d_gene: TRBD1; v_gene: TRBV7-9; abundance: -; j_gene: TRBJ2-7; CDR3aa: CASSFGTGNEQYF
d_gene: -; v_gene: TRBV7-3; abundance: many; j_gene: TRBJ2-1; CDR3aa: CASGRSDNEQFF
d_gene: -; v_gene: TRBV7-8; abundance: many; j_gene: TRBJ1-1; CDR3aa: CASSLSPRGVPGTEAFF
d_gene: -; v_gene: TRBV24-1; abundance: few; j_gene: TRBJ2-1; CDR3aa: CATSSGQSYNEQFF
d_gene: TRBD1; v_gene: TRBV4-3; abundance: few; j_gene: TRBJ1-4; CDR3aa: CASTKTGGRAEKLFF
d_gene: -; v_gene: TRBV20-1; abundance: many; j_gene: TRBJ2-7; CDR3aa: CSARDRLAGSYEQYF
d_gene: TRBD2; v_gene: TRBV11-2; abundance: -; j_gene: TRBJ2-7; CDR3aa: CASSPGLAGAPGQYF